This T cell receptor beta chain was profiled in a study of blood T cell repertoires in COVID-19. About the research overall: COVID-19 samples from acute and convalescent phases originated in the United States, Italy and Spain. T cells, B-cell-depleted T cells, or PBMCs provided the cDNA or gDNA that served as material.

Authors' data handling: How many nucleated cells were present was estimated from reference gene primer amplification. Clones were sequenced by immunoSEQ multiplex PCR, and TCRdb holds only the in-frame ones, with some missing. D and trimming come from the DNA, and the V and J calls and clone size come from that table. The sample holds approximately 80,000 clones; around 74% are singletons and the top ten take 7.5% to 10%. Germline V gene sequence: CDR1 SGDLS, CDR2 YYNGEE. Germline trimming cut 2 bases from V and 5 bases from J; bases unmatched to any gene: 5. The CDR3 is made up of 14 amino acids. The clonotype comes from a human donor in a cohort sampled during active COVID-19. This sequence joins TRBV9 and TRBJ2-3, with TRBD2 identical over 7 bases. The sequenced sample was peripheral blood. The CDR3 bases are TGTGCCAGCAGCGTTAGCGGGCGGGGAGATACGCAGTATTTT. Translating it yields CASSVSGRGDTQYF.